A single TCR beta chain is shown here with its context. HIV-negative, healthy adults without recent acute infections or vaccinations were the donors. This specimen belongs to a study of shared clonotypes between healthy human individuals. Study context: Samples came from a couple of female and three male donors aged 18 to 49.

The material for each subset, its genomic DNA, was split evenly across several immunoSEQ plates. Original processing methods: ImmunoSEQ only sent back junction sequences with no quality scores, so filtering was done differently. The protocol was immunoSEQ multiplex PCR, while the TCRdb copy is restricted to in-frame clones and leaves out a portion. The V and J calls and clone size come from that table; D and trimming were worked out from the DNA. Of 450,000 to 500,000 clones in the sample, 81% were seen once. The CDR3 totals 16 residues. Germline-derived CDR1 and CDR2 are SGHRS and YFSETQ. V gave up 2 bases and J gave up 2 bases; unmatched junction bases: 7.

This TCR was recovered from a woman between 35 and 50 years old in good health. Some clones in this sample may be carry-over from other donors' samples. Sequenced: PBMCs. The chain recombines TRBV5-1 with TRBJ2-1; 7 bases map to TRBD2. The CDR3 bases are TGCGCCAGCAGCTTCGGGGGGAGTGTCACCTACAATGAGCAGTTCTTC. It specifies CASSFGGSVTYNEQFF. Together with reference TRBV5-1 and TRBJ2-1, the CDR3 gives the full variable domain: KAGVTQTPRYLIKTRGQQVTLSCSPISGHRSVSWYQQTPGQGLQFLFEYFSETQRNKGNFPGRFSGRQFSNSRSEMNVSTLELGDSALYLCASSFGGSVTYNEQFFGPGTRLTVL.